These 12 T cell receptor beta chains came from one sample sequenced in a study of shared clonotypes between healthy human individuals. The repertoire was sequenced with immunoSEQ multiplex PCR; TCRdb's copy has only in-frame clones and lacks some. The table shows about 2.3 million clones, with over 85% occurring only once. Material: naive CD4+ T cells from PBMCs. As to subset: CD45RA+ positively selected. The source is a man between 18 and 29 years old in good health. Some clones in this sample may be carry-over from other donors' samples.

This chain's CDR3 is CASSRGRNEQFF. The CDR3 region has the DNA TGCGCCAGCAGCCGGGGACGTAATGAGCAGTTCTTC. The chain has TRBV4-3 and TRBJ2-1; the D call may be TRBD1 or TRBD2 (5 bases each). The V gene's germline CDR1 is LGHNA and CDR2 YSLEER. The V end lost 4 bases, the J end lost 7 bases, and 8 bases lay between the germline ends. The CDR3 covers 12 residues.

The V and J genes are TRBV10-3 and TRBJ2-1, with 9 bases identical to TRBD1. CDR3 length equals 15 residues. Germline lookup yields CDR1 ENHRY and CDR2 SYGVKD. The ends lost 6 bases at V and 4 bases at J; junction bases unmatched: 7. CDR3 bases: TGTGCCATCAGGAGACAGGGGGAACGATACAATGAGCAGTTCTTC. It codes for CAIRRQGERYNEQFF.

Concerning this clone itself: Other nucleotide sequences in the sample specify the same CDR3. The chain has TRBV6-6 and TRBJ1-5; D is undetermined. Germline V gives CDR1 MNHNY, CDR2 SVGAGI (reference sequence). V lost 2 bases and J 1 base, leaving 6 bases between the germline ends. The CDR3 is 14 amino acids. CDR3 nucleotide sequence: TGTGCCAGCAGTTACGCGGGGAGCAATCAGCCCCAGCATTTT. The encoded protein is CASSYAGSNQPQHF.

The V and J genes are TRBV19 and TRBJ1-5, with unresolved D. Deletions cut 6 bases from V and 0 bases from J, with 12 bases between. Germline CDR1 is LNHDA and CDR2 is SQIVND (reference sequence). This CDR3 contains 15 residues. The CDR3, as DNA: TGTGCCAGTAGAATACAAGCTAATAGCAATCAGCCCCAGCATTTT. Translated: CASRIQANSNQPQHF.

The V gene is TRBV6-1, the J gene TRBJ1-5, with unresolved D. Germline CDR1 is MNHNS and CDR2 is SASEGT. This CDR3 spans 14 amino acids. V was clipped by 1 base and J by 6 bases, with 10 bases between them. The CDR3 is CASSEGGWGQPQHF. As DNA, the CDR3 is TGTGCCAGCAGTGAAGGGGGTTGGGGTCAGCCCCAGCATTTT.

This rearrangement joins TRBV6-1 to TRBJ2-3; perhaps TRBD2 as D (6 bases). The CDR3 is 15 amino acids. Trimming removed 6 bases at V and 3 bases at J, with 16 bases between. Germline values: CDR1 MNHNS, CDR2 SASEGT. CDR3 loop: CASRRGTTRTDTQYF. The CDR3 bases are TGTGCCAGCAGACGGGGGACGACTCGGACAGATACGCAGTATTTT.

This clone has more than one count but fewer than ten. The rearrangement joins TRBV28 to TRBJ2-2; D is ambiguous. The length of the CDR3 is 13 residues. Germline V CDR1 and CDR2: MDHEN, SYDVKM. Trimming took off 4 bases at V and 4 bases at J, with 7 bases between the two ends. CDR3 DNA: TGTGCCAGCAGTTCTCGACGCACCGGGGAGCTGTTTTTT. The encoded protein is CASSSRRTGELFF.

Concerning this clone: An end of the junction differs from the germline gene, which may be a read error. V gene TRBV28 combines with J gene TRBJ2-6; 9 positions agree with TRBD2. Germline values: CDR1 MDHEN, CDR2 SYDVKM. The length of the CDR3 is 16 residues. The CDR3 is CASTLAGAGGANVLTF. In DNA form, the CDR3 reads TGTGCCAGCACTTTAGCGGGGGCTGGCGGGGCCAACGTCCTGACTTTC. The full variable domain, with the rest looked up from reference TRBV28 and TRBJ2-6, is DVKVTQSSRYLVKRTGEKVFLECVQDMDHENMFWYRQDPGLGLRLIYFSYDVKMKEKGDIPEGYSVSREKKERFSLILESASTNQTSMYLCASTLAGAGGANVLTFGAGSRLTVL.

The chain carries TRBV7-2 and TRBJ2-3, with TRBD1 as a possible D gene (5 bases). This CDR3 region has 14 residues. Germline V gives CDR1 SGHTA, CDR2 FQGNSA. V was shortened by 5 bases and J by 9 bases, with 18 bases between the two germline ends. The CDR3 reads CASSLRGANQTQYF. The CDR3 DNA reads TGTGCCAGCAGCCTACGTGGGGCCAATCAGACGCAGTATTTT. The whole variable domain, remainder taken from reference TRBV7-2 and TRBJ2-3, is GAGVSQSPSNKVTEKGKDVELRCDPISGHTALYWYRQSLGQGLEFLIYFQGNSAPDKSGLPSDRFSAERTGGSVSTLTIQRTQQEDSAVYLCASSLRGANQTQYFGPGTRLTVL.

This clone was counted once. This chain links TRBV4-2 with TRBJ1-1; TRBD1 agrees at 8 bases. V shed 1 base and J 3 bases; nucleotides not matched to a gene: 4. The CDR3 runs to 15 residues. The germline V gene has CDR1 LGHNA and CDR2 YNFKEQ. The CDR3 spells CASSQVTGGYTEAFF. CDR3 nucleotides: TGTGCCAGCAGCCAAGTCACAGGGGGGTACACTGAAGCTTTCTTT.

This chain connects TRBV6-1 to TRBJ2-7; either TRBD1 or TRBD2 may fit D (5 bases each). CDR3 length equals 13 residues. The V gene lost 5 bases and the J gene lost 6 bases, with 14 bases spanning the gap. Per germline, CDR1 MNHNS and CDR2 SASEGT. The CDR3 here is CASSSKAGTEQYF. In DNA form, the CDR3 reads TGTGCCAGCAGTAGCAAAGCAGGGACCGAGCAGTACTTC.

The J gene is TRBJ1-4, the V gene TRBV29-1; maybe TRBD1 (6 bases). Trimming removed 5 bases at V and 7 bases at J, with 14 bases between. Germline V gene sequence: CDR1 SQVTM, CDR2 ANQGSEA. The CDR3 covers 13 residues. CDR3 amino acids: CSVSGGNGEKLFF. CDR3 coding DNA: TGCAGCGTTTCCGGGGGCAATGGTGAAAAACTGTTTTTT.